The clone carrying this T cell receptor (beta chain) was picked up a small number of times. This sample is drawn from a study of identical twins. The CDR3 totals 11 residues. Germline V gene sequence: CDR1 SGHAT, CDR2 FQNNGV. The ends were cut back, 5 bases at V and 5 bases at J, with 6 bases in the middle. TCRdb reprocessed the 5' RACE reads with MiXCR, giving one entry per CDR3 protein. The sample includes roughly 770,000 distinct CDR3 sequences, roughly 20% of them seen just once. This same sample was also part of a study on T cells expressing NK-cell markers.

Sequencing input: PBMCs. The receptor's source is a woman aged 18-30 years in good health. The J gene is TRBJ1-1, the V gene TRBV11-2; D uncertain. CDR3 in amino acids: CASSMRTEAFF. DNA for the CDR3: TGTGCCAGCAGCATGAGGACTGAAGCTTTCTTT.